The entry that follows covers one TCR beta chain sequence. The antigen is unknown. At one boundary the junction diverges from the germline segment, which might be a read error. Hyperthyroidism, newly diagnosed and lasting under 2 months, affected patients aged 18 to 65. Orbital computed tomography and thyroid ultrasound, together with serum TRAb and thyroxine and clinical symptoms, were used for diagnoses. The CDR3 is 10 residues long. Germline values: CDR1 SEHNR, CDR2 FQNEAQ (reference sequence). Amplification of TCR beta CDR3 regions used RNA as the template. In the first-round RT-PCR of the TCR CDR3, the HTBI primer set was used. One entry per CDR3 protein, called by TCRdb with MiXCR from the multiplex PCR reads. Of over 700,000 distinct CDR3 sequences detected, over 35% appear once; the ten largest clones hold more than 7%. The source of the sample is a study of T cells in Graves' hyperthyroidism and ophthalmopathy. Study-wide points: Within blood appeared most thyroid clonotypes that had expanded above 0.001.

V and J are TRBV7-9 and TRBJ1-1; D perhaps matches TRBD1 (5 bases). The sample consisted of blood. The origin of this receptor is a man aged 18 to 29 with Graves' hyperthyroidism. In nucleotides, the CDR3 is TGCGCCAGCAGCTGGGGGGAAGCTTTCTTT. Its protein is CASSWGEAFF.